The 24 T cell receptor beta chains given below trace back to one sample, sequenced in a study of OX40 agonist ivuxolimab in advanced cancers. Profiled with immunoSEQ multiplex PCR; TCRdb holds only in-frame clones, not every one. The table lists just over 80,000 clones, roughly 91% of them singletons. Sample: CD4+ or CD8+ T cells sorted from blood, taken in a trial of the OX40 agonist ivuxolimab. These receptors were taken from an adult with an advanced solid tumor such as melanoma, head and neck, liver or kidney cancer.

The chain is built from TRBV2 and TRBJ2-2; the D call may be TRBD1 or TRBD2 (6 bases each). CDR1 is SNHLY and CDR2 is FYNNEI in the germline V gene. The CDR3 sequence is 15 residues long. V dropped 3 bases and J dropped 2 bases, with 10 bases sitting between them. The CDR3 nucleotides are TGTGCCAGCAGTGAGGAGGGGGTTAACACCGGGGAGCTGTTTTTT. It yields the protein CASSEEGVNTGELFF. Drawing the rest from reference TRBV2 and TRBJ2-2, the complete variable domain is EPEVTQTPSHQVTQMGQEVILRCVPISNHLYFYWYRQILGQKVEFLVSFYNNEISEKSEIFDDQFSVERPDGSNFTLKIRSTKLEDSAMYFCASSEEGVNTGELFFGEGSRLTVL.

The chain is built from TRBV20-1 and TRBJ2-1, with no clear D. V dropped 6 bases and J dropped 7 bases, with 7 bases sitting between them. This CDR3 region has 10 residues. Germline V gene lookup returns CDR1 DFQATT and CDR2 SNEGSKA (reference sequence). The DNA for the CDR3 is TGCAGTGCCAAGGAAAATGAGCAGTTCTTC. This encodes CSAKENEQFF.

This clone is a singleton in its sample. The J gene is TRBJ2-2, the V gene TRBV28; D possibly corresponds to TRBD2 (6 bases). Germline V gene lookup returns CDR1 MDHEN and CDR2 SYDVKM. The ends were cut back, 3 bases at V and 4 bases at J, with 12 bases in the middle. The CDR3 has 15 amino acids. As DNA, the CDR3 is TGTGCCAGCAGTTTGGGACTTTCAGCCACCGGGGAGCTGTTTTTT. This sequence encodes CASSLGLSATGELFF.

The V call is TRBV5-1, the J call TRBJ1-3; tentatively, D is TRBD1 (6 bases). This CDR3 is built from 14 residues. Trimming took off 3 bases at V and 0 bases at J, with 7 bases between the two ends. Germline CDR1 is SGHRS and CDR2 is YFSETQ. The CDR3 DNA reads TGCGCCAGCAGCTGGGACACCTCTGGAAACACCATATATTTT. Amino acids: CASSWDTSGNTIYF.

The gene calls are TRBV5-1 and TRBJ2-1; 10 bases align to TRBD2. The CDR3 extends over 15 amino acids. Trimming took 1 base from V and 8 from J; bases not matched to a gene: 6. CDR1 and CDR2 from the germline V gene are SGHRS and YFSETQ. The CDR3 protein is CASSLSASGSYEQFF. For the CDR3, the DNA is TGCGCCAGCAGCTTGTCTGCTAGCGGGAGTTATGAGCAGTTCTTC.

This rearrangement joins TRBV2 to TRBJ2-2; 8 nucleotides agree with TRBD2. J lost 4 bases, V lost 4 bases, and 8 bases had no gene match. Germline lookup yields CDR1 SNHLY and CDR2 FYNNEI. The CDR3 contains 16 residues. CDR3 DNA: TGTGCCAGCAGTGCTTACGGGACTAGGGTCACCGGGGAGCTGTTTTTT. Amino acids: CASSAYGTRVTGELFF.

This chain joins TRBV5-8 and TRBJ1-5; D gene uncertain. The CDR3 runs 14 residues. Germline values: CDR1 SGHTS, CDR2 YDEGEE. Trimming shortened V by 6 bases and J by 0 bases, and 10 bases separated the two germline ends. CDR3 DNA sequence: TGTGCCAGCATACTCTGGGATAGCAATCAGCCCCAGCATTTT. This sequence encodes CASILWDSNQPQHF. The full variable domain, with the rest looked up from reference TRBV5-8 and TRBJ1-5, is EAGVTQSPTHLIKTRGQQATLRCSPISGHTSVYWYQQALGLGLQFLLWYDEGEERNRGNFPPRFSGRQFPNYSSELNVNALELEDSALYLCASILWDSNQPQHFGDGTRLSIL.

The chain uses TRBV6-5 and TRBJ2-5; a possible D gene is TRBD2 (5 bases). The CDR3 sequence is 15 residues long. The germline gives CDR1 MNHEY, CDR2 SVGAGI. With 5 bases removed from V and 5 bases from J, the gap between germline ends came to 18 bases. CDR3 residues: CASSRRPQGSETQYF. In DNA, the CDR3 is TGTGCCAGCAGTCGAAGACCCCAAGGGAGCGAGACCCAGTACTTC.

The chain couples TRBV15 to TRBJ2-2; 7 bases map to TRBD2. The CDR3 spans 17 residues. After removal of 3 bases from V and 1 base from J, the junction contained 8 bases not matched to a gene. The germline CDR1 and CDR2 sequences are LNHNV and YYDKDF (reference sequence). In nucleotides, the CDR3 is TGTGCCACCAGCAGCTTTTGGGGGGGTGGGAACACCGGGGAGCTGTTTTTT. Protein product: CATSSFWGGGNTGELFF.

The chain has TRBV5-4 and TRBJ1-6, with D tentatively TRBD1 (6 bases). CDR3 length: 14 amino acids. The V gene's germline CDR1 is SGHNT and CDR2 YYREEE (reference sequence). The V and J ends lost 0 bases and 5 bases respectively, with 6 bases between them. The CDR3, as DNA: TGTGCCAGCAGCTTGGGACAGGATAATTCACCCCTCCACTTT. Translating it yields CASSLGQDNSPLHF.

This clone was seen a single time. V gene TRBV28 combines with J gene TRBJ1-1, with D perhaps TRBD1 (6 bases). V was pared by 6 bases and J by 2 bases, with 16 bases between. This CDR3 is built from 15 residues. Germline loops: CDR1 MDHEN, CDR2 SYDVKM. The CDR3 is CASSLPGQYNTEAFF. The CDR3 DNA follows: TGTGCCAGCAGCCTACCCGGACAGTACAACACTGAAGCTTTCTTT.

The chain links TRBV5-1 to TRBJ2-7; 8 bases line up with TRBD2. The V gene end was trimmed by 0 bases and the J gene end by 1 base; junction bases not matched to a gene: 3. This CDR3 comprises 15 residues. The germline V gene has CDR1 SGHRS and CDR2 YFSETQ. The DNA for the CDR3 is TGCGCCAGCAGCTTGGAACCTAGCGGGTCCTACGAGCAGTACTTC. Protein sequence: CASSLEPSGSYEQYF. Looking up the rest from reference TRBV5-1 and TRBJ2-7 gives the full variable domain: KAGVTQTPRYLIKTRGQQVTLSCSPISGHRSVSWYQQTPGQGLQFLFEYFSETQRNKGNFPGRFSGRQFSNSRSEMNVSTLELGDSALYLCASSLEPSGSYEQYFGPGTRLTVT.

The rearrangement uses TRBV6-5 and TRBJ1-5, with D unclear. Per the germline V gene, CDR1 is MNHEY and CDR2 is SVGAGI. The CDR3 covers 11 residues. Trimming removed 2 bases from V and 9 bases from J, with 5 bases in between. CDR3 sequence (DNA): TGTGCCAGCAGTTACGGGTGGCCCCAGCATTTT. It specifies CASSYGWPQHF.

This clone has just one count. The chain links TRBV6-1 to TRBJ1-5, with D maybe TRBD1 (5 bases). V was clipped by 3 bases and J by 10 bases, with 13 bases between them. Germline values: CDR1 MNHNS, CDR2 SASEGT. The CDR3 runs to 13 residues. The DNA of the CDR3 is TGTGCCAGCAGTGATGGTGGGGCTCTACCCCAGCATTTT. This translates into CASSDGGALPQHF.

The chain joins TRBV5-4 to TRBJ2-5; D possibly uses TRBD1 or TRBD2 (5 bases each). Germline values: CDR1 SGHNT, CDR2 YYREEE (reference sequence). V lost 6 bases, J lost 5 bases, and 20 bases lay in between. The length of the CDR3 is 15 residues. This CDR3 is CASTIARWDGETQYF. The CDR3 coding sequence is TGTGCCAGCACCATTGCCCGGTGGGACGGGGAGACCCAGTACTTC.

The genes are TRBV7-2 and TRBJ2-7; 7 bases agree with TRBD1. After removal of 6 bases from V and 5 bases from J, the junction contained 13 bases not matched to a gene. The CDR3 sequence is 15 residues long. Germline CDR1 is SGHTA and CDR2 is FQGNSA. The CDR3 sequence: CASRERPTGSNEQYF. As DNA, the CDR3 is TGTGCCAGCAGAGAAAGACCGACAGGGTCGAACGAGCAGTACTTC.

The chain uses TRBV10-1 and TRBJ2-1; 10 bases agree with TRBD2. CDR1 is WNHNN, CDR2 SYGVQD, per germline (reference sequence). With V trimmed by 5 bases and J by 9 bases, 7 bases remained unmatched. This CDR3 comprises 14 residues. CDR3 loop: CASSRSSGGREQFF. The CDR3 DNA follows: TGCGCCAGCAGTCGTTCTAGCGGGGGACGTGAGCAGTTCTTC.

The chain links TRBV5-1 to TRBJ1-5; perhaps TRBD1 as D (5 bases). CDR3 size: 14 residues. V lost 4 bases and J lost 4, with 12 bases in between. CDR1 and CDR2 from the germline V gene are SGHRS and YFSETQ. CDR3 region: CASSPGGENQPQHF. The CDR3 DNA sequence: TGCGCCAGCAGCCCTGGAGGGGAAAATCAGCCCCAGCATTTT.

This clone was seen once. The chain combines TRBV5-6 with TRBJ2-1, with 7 bases that match TRBD2. V dropped 6 bases and J dropped 3; count of bases not matched to a gene: 12. This CDR3 spans 16 amino acids. Germline CDR1 is SGHDT and CDR2 is YYEEEE. CDR3 loop: CASKTPGGGRYNEQFF. The CDR3 nucleotides are TGTGCCAGCAAGACACCGGGGGGAGGGCGCTACAATGAGCAGTTCTTC.

A single count supports this clone. The chain employs TRBV7-6 and TRBJ1-3; no clear D gene. CDR3 length: 15 amino acids. CDR1 is SGHVS and CDR2 is FNYEAQ in the germline V gene. Trimming took 0 bases from V and 2 from J, leaving 8 bases between them. Here the CDR3 reads CASSLAKGAGNTIYF. Here the CDR3 DNA reads TGTGCCAGCAGCTTAGCTAAGGGCGCTGGAAACACCATATATTTT. The full variable domain, rest sourced from reference TRBV7-6 and TRBJ1-3, is GAGVSQSPRYKVTKRGQDVALRCDPISGHVSLYWYRQALGQGPEFLTYFNYEAQQDKSGLPNDRFSAERPEGSISTLTIQRTEQRDSAMYRCASSLAKGAGNTIYFGEGSWLTVV.

This chain uses TRBV11-2 with TRBJ1-2, with 7 bases matching TRBD1. CDR1 SGHAT and CDR2 FQNNGV come from the germline V gene. There are 16 residues in the CDR3. Trimming took 0 bases from V and 4 from J; bases not matched to a gene: 8. The CDR3 DNA sequence: TGTGCCAGCAGCTTAGAGGCAGGGGGGTACCTCTATGGCTACACCTTC. Its translation is CASSLEAGGYLYGYTF.

The chain combines TRBV5-1 with TRBJ2-3, with 11 bases aligning to TRBD2. The CDR3 spans 14 residues. Looked up from germline, CDR1 is SGHRS and CDR2 is YFSETQ. The ends lost 8 bases at V and 4 bases at J; junction bases unmatched: 6. CDR3 loop: CASQTSGEADTQYF. The CDR3 DNA is TGCGCCAGTCAGACTAGCGGGGAAGCAGATACGCAGTATTTT.

The V and J genes are TRBV6-1 and TRBJ2-7, with D hard to call. The CDR3 has 11 residues. V shed 4 bases and J shed 1 base, with 2 bases lying between them. The germline V gene encodes CDR1 MNHNS and CDR2 SASEGT. In DNA form, the CDR3 reads TGTGCCAGCAGTGGTTCCTACGAGCAGTACTTC. Amino acid sequence: CASSGSYEQYF.

The chain couples TRBV28 to TRBJ1-5; D uncertain. CDR3 length: 12 residues. CDR1 is MDHEN and CDR2 is SYDVKM in the germline V gene. The V and J ends lost 2 bases and 6 bases respectively, with 5 bases between them. The CDR3 DNA is TGTGCCAGCAGTTTACCTCTTCAGCCCCAGCATTTT. Its protein is CASSLPLQPQHF.